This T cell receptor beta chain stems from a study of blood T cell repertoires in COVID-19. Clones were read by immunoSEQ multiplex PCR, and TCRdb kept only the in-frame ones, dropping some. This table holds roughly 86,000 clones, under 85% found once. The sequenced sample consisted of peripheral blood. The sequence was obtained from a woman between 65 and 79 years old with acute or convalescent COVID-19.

The CDR3 is CASNRGGNTEAFF. CDR3 nucleotides: TGTGCCAGCAACAGGGGGGGGAACACTGAAGCTTTCTTT. The chain employs TRBV19 and TRBJ1-1, with TRBD1 identical over 8 bases. V lost 9 bases and J lost 1; bases outside the gene matches: 4. The CDR3 has 13 amino acids. Germline lookup yields CDR1 LNHDA and CDR2 SQIVND (reference sequence).